The 31 T cell receptor beta chains below were found in one sample sequenced in a study of shared clonotypes between healthy human individuals. Sequencing was performed with immunoSEQ multiplex PCR; in TCRdb, only in-frame clones are kept and a portion is missing. The table lists millions of clones, around 90% of them singletons, with around 0.14% in the top ten. The specimen sequenced was naive CD4+ T cells sorted from blood. Stated subset: CD45RA+ positively selected. Source of these receptors: a man in his late teens or twenties in good health.

The rearrangement uses TRBV4-1 and TRBJ1-4; D uncertain. This CDR3 is built from 15 residues. The V end lost 4 bases, the J end lost 6 bases, and 15 bases lay between the germline ends. CDR1 and CDR2 from the germline V gene are MGHRA and YSYEKL. The CDR3 coding sequence is TGCGCCAGCAGCCTCGGGCCTTACGCGGATGAAAAACTGTTTTTT. This encodes CASSLGPYADEKLFF.

This rearrangement joins TRBV28 to TRBJ1-2; 8 nucleotides align to TRBD1. The CDR3 spans 14 residues. V lost 7 bases to trimming and J lost 4 bases; unmatched junction nucleotides: 8. Looked up from germline, CDR1 is MDHEN and CDR2 is SYDVKM. The CDR3, as DNA: TGTGCCAGCACTTCGGACAGGGACTTCTATGGCTACACCTTC. The encoded protein is CASTSDRDFYGYTF.

In this sample, this clone turned up once. The chain carries TRBV5-1 and TRBJ2-3, with D possibly TRBD1 on 6 matching bases. Trimming stripped 6 bases from V and 0 bases from J, with 11 bases between. The CDR3 has 14 residues. Per the germline V gene, CDR1 is SGHRS and CDR2 is YFSETQ. CDR3 DNA: TGCGCCAGCACCCAGGACAGTAGCACAGATACGCAGTATTTT. The encoded protein is CASTQDSSTDTQYF. The complete variable domain, with remaining parts taken from reference TRBV5-1 and TRBJ2-3, reads KAGVTQTPRYLIKTRGQQVTLSCSPISGHRSVSWYQQTPGQGLQFLFEYFSETQRNKGNFPGRFSGRQFSNSRSEMNVSTLELGDSALYLCASTQDSSTDTQYFGPGTRLTVL.

The J gene is TRBJ1-5, the V gene TRBV11-2; D possibly corresponds to TRBD1 (6 bases). This CDR3 is built from 16 residues. Looked up from germline, CDR1 is SGHAT and CDR2 is FQNNGV. Trimming cost V 4 bases and J 4 bases, with 17 bases left between them. This chain's CDR3 is CASSSVRGAANQPQHF. CDR3 nucleotides: TGTGCCAGCAGCTCCGTTCGGGGGGCGGCTAATCAGCCCCAGCATTTT.

The V and J genes are TRBV4-1 and TRBJ1-5; D ambiguous. Per germline, CDR1 MGHRA and CDR2 YSYEKL. V was pared by 0 bases and J by 5 bases, with 11 bases between. This CDR3 spans 15 amino acids. The CDR3 here is CASSQDWPGDQPQHF. The CDR3, as DNA: TGCGCCAGCAGCCAAGATTGGCCTGGGGATCAGCCCCAGCATTTT.

DNA for the CDR3: TGTGCCAGCAGCTTAGCGTCGGGACAGGGTACTTACGAGCAGTACTTC. It yields the protein CASSLASGQGTYEQYF. The chain links TRBV7-6 to TRBJ2-7; 9 bases are a match to TRBD1. From germline, CDR1 is SGHVS and CDR2 FNYEAQ. V dropped 0 bases and J dropped 4; count of bases not matched to a gene: 7. This CDR3 has 16 residues.

With respect to this clone: A far more abundant clone sits one base away, making this likely a read error. V and J are TRBV11-2 and TRBJ1-1; no clear D. CDR1 and CDR2 from the germline V gene are SGHAT and FQNNGV. CDR3 length: 13 amino acids. V was pared by 0 bases and J by 6 bases, with 8 bases between. The CDR3 DNA is TGTGCCAGCAGCTTAGAGCTAACTGCTGAAGCTTTCTTT. Its protein is CASSLELTAEAFF.

The sample holds one count of this clone. The chain recombines TRBV5-1 with TRBJ1-1; 8 bases are a match to TRBD1. The V gene end was trimmed by 0 bases and the J gene end by 11 bases; junction bases not matched to a gene: 9. The CDR3 has 14 residues. Germline CDR1 reads SGHRS; CDR2 reads YFSETQ. Written as DNA, the CDR3 is TGCGCCAGCAGCTTGGCCGGACAGGGAGAGTACGCTTTCTTT. Its protein is CASSLAGQGEYAFF. Supplemented by reference TRBV5-1 and TRBJ1-1, the full variable domain reads KAGVTQTPRYLIKTRGQQVTLSCSPISGHRSVSWYQQTPGQGLQFLFEYFSETQRNKGNFPGRFSGRQFSNSRSEMNVSTLELGDSALYLCASSLAGQGEYAFFGQGTRLTVV.

This chain connects TRBV6-1 to TRBJ1-5; D gene uncertain. Germline V gene lookup returns CDR1 MNHNS and CDR2 SASEGT. The CDR3 totals 14 residues. Trimming removed 0 bases from V and 9 bases from J, with 12 bases in between. The CDR3 bases are TGTGCCAGCAGTGAAGCGGGCAGAGCATCGCCCCAGCATTTT. It yields the protein CASSEAGRASPQHF.

The rearrangement links TRBV19 to TRBJ1-4; TRBD1 agrees at 8 bases. V lost 6 bases and J lost 1; bases outside the gene matches: 4. The CDR3 length is 15 residues. Germline CDR1 and CDR2: LNHDA and SQIVND (reference sequence). The CDR3 region has the DNA TGTGCCAGTAGGATCACAGGGGGAACTAATGAAAAACTGTTTTTT. As protein: CASRITGGTNEKLFF.

On this clone: The junction departs from the called germline gene at one end, perhaps through a read error. Other DNA sequences in the same sample also yield this CDR3. The V call is TRBV11-3, the J call TRBJ2-2; 8 nucleotides agree with TRBD1. Germline-derived CDR1 and CDR2 are SGHNT and YENEEA. This CDR3 region has 14 residues. The CDR3 reads CASSLDRGTGELFF. The CDR3 bases are TGTGCCAGCAGCCTAGACAGGGGCACCGGGGAGCTGTTTTTT.

This chain connects TRBV10-3 to TRBJ1-1, with D maybe TRBD1 (6 bases). Germline loops: CDR1 ENHRY, CDR2 SYGVKD. Deletions cut 2 bases from V and 5 bases from J, with 15 bases between. CDR3 size: 15 residues. The CDR3 loop is CAISERTGMGTEAFF. In DNA, the CDR3 is TGTGCCATCAGTGAGCGCACAGGGATGGGGACTGAAGCTTTCTTT.

The chain combines TRBV27 with TRBJ1-2, with TRBD1 identical over 8 bases. CDR1 is MNHEY and CDR2 is SMNVEV in the germline V gene (reference sequence). The V gene end was trimmed by 5 bases and the J gene end by 5 bases; junction bases not matched to a gene: 10. This CDR3 comprises 15 residues. The CDR3 bases are TGTGCCAGCAGTGAAGGGACAGGACTTCGATATGGCTACACCTTC. It encodes CASSEGTGLRYGYTF.

This chain connects TRBV27 to TRBJ2-3, with TRBD2 identical over 15 bases. V lost 5 bases to trimming and J lost 0 bases; unmatched junction nucleotides: 9. From germline, CDR1 is MNHEY and CDR2 SMNVEV (reference sequence). CDR3 length: 19 amino acids. The CDR3 sequence is CASSKWGLAGGDSTDTQYF. In DNA, the CDR3 is TGTGCCAGCAGTAAATGGGGACTAGCGGGGGGCGACAGCACAGATACGCAGTATTTT.

This rearrangement joins TRBV7-2 to TRBJ2-2; 8 bases line up with TRBD2. With V trimmed by 5 bases and J by 5 bases, 7 bases remained unmatched. The germline CDR1 and CDR2 sequences are SGHTA and FQGNSA. This CDR3 comprises 15 residues. The CDR3, as DNA: TGTGCCAGCAGCCCGGGACTAGGACCGACCGGGGAGCTGTTTTTT. It encodes CASSPGLGPTGELFF.

Only one count was recorded for this clone. Compared with germline, one end of the junction differs, possibly owing to a read error. This rearrangement joins TRBV7-7 to TRBJ1-1; the D is unclear. Per the germline V gene, CDR1 is SSHAT and CDR2 is FNYEAQ (reference sequence). The CDR3 has 13 residues. CDR3 region: CASSLIENTEAFF. CDR3 nucleotides: TGTGCTAGCAGCTTAATAGAGAACACTGAAGCTTTCTTT. The full variable domain, completed using reference TRBV7-7 and TRBJ1-1, is GAGVSQSPRYKVTKRGQDVTLRCDPISSHATLYWYQQALGQGPEFLTYFNYEAQPDKSGLPSDRFSAERPEGSISTLTIQRTEQRDSAMYRCASSLIENTEAFFGQGTRLTVV.

To note about this clone: The CDR3 does not close with the conserved phenylalanine or tryptophan, likely indicating a read error. CDR3 coding DNA: TGTGCCAGCAGTACTTACCTGGGGGGGCCTAATTCACCCCTCCACCTT. It encodes CASSTYLGGPNSPLHL. The chain joins TRBV27 to TRBJ1-6; the D gene is possibly TRBD1 (6 bases). The CDR3 sequence is 16 residues long. Germline V gene data show CDR1 as MNHEY and CDR2 as SMNVEV (reference sequence). V gave up 5 bases and J gave up 6 bases, with 17 bases separating them.

The rearrangement uses TRBV30 and TRBJ1-5; a weak D match, TRBD1 (5 bases). CDR1 is GTSNPN and CDR2 is SVGIG in the germline V gene (reference sequence). The CDR3 is 14 residues long. V lost 1 base and J 3 bases, leaving 10 bases between the germline ends. Here the CDR3 reads CAWSGGTANQPQHF. CDR3 bases: TGTGCCTGGAGTGGGGGGACGGCCAATCAGCCCCAGCATTTT. Based on the CDR3 plus reference TRBV30 and TRBJ1-5, the full variable domain is SQTIHQWPATLVQPVGSPLSLECTVEGTSNPNLYWYRQAAGRGLQLLFYSVGIGQISSEVPQNLSASRPQDRQFILSSKKLLLSDSGFYLCAWSGGTANQPQHFGDGTRLSIL.

This rearrangement joins TRBV4-3 to TRBJ2-1; TRBD2 matches 7 bases. The V and J ends lost 0 bases and 8 bases, in that order; junction bases with no gene match: 4. The CDR3 loop spans 14 amino acids. Per germline, CDR1 LGHNA and CDR2 YSLEER. The CDR3 here is CASSQEPAGDEQFF. In DNA form, the CDR3 reads TGCGCCAGCAGCCAAGAGCCGGCGGGAGATGAGCAGTTCTTC.

V and J are TRBV28 and TRBJ1-2; 9 bases align to TRBD1. The J segment lost 5 bases and the V segment lost 4 bases, leaving 5 bases of the junction unmatched. This CDR3 region has 14 residues. From germline, CDR1 is MDHEN and CDR2 SYDVKM. The CDR3 protein is CASSYRDREYGYTF. CDR3 coding DNA: TGTGCCAGCAGTTACCGGGACAGGGAATATGGCTACACCTTC.

The chain employs TRBV11-2 and TRBJ2-5; a weak D match, TRBD2 (6 bases). V was pared by 3 bases and J by 2 bases, with 16 bases between. CDR3 length: 16 amino acids. Germline loops: CDR1 SGHAT, CDR2 FQNNGV. Here the CDR3 DNA reads TGTGCCAGCAGCTTTATGGGCGGGGCCCGACAAGAGACCCAGTACTTC. It yields the protein CASSFMGGARQETQYF.

This chain uses TRBV27 with TRBJ2-1, with TRBD1 matching 10 bases. The germline gives CDR1 MNHEY, CDR2 SMNVEV (reference sequence). The ends lost 2 bases at V and 8 bases at J; junction bases unmatched: 12. The CDR3 sequence is 17 residues long. For the CDR3, the DNA is TGTGCCAGCAGTTTACTGGTCGGGACAGGGGTTTGGTATGAGCAGTTCTTC. Translating it yields CASSLLVGTGVWYEQFF.

The chain carries TRBV6-6 and TRBJ2-7, with D possibly being TRBD1 (6 bases). Germline-derived CDR1 and CDR2 are MNHNY and SVGAGI (reference sequence). This CDR3 comprises 14 residues. The V and J ends lost 6 bases and 3 bases respectively, with 15 bases between them. In DNA, the CDR3 is TGTGCCAGCAGAGAGGCCGGGACAAGCTACGAGCAGTACTTC. Amino acid sequence: CASREAGTSYEQYF.

This clone was counted only a few times. The rearrangement links TRBV5-4 to TRBJ2-7, with 9 bases fitting TRBD1. Germline V CDR1 and CDR2: SGHNT, YYREEE (reference sequence). The CDR3 extends over 14 amino acids. The V segment lost 4 bases and the J segment 5 bases; nucleotides outside the gene matches: 7. As DNA, the CDR3 is TGTGCCAGCAGCGTGCCCGGGACAGGGCACGAGCAGTACTTC. Translating it yields CASSVPGTGHEQYF.

V and J are TRBV6-1 and TRBJ2-3, with TRBD2 identical over 12 bases. This CDR3 has 17 amino acids. Germline V lookup: CDR1 MNHNS, CDR2 SASEGT. Trimming at V came to 3 bases and at J to 0 bases, leaving 4 bases not matched to a gene. The CDR3 DNA sequence: TGTGCCAGCAGTGATGGGCTAGCGGGGGGGAGCACAGATACGCAGTATTTT. Translation gives CASSDGLAGGSTDTQYF.

The V gene is TRBV4-3, the J gene TRBJ2-7, with 7 bases aligning to TRBD2. This CDR3 has 14 amino acids. V lost 4 bases, J lost 2 bases, and 5 bases stayed unmatched. CDR1 LGHNA and CDR2 YSLEER come from the germline V gene. This CDR3 is CASSRGLGAYEQYF. The CDR3 DNA reads TGCGCCAGCAGCCGTGGACTAGGAGCCTACGAGCAGTACTTC.

The chain uses TRBV25-1 and TRBJ1-1; D gene ambiguous. CDR1 and CDR2 (germline): MGHDK, SYGVNS. This CDR3 has 15 amino acids. Trimming stripped 4 bases from V and 2 bases from J, with 14 bases between. This CDR3 is CASSARQNQNTEAFF. CDR3 sequence (DNA): TGTGCCAGCAGTGCGCGGCAGAACCAAAACACTGAAGCTTTCTTT.

This chain uses TRBV2 with TRBJ2-5, with TRBD2 matching over 10 bases. The germline V gene has CDR1 SNHLY and CDR2 FYNNEI. The CDR3 spans 15 residues. V gave up 1 base and J gave up 5 bases; unmatched junction bases: 4. The CDR3 here is CASSEGSGGRETQYF. CDR3 nucleotides: TGTGCCAGCAGTGAAGGTAGCGGGGGGAGGGAGACCCAGTACTTC.

Worth noting for this clone: A junction boundary mismatches the germline segment, possibly from a read error. The chain couples TRBV9 to TRBJ1-2; D is possibly TRBD1 (6 bases). CDR1 SGDLS and CDR2 YYNGEE come from the germline V gene. CDR3 size: 13 residues. CDR3 DNA: TGTGCCAGCAGCGTGATTCCCCCCGTCACAGGGCCCTTC. Translated, it gives CASSVIPPVTGPF. Supplemented by reference TRBV9 and TRBJ1-2, the full variable domain reads DSGVTQTPKHLITATGQRVTLRCSPRSGDLSVYWYQQSLDQGLQFLIQYYNGEERAKGNILERFSAQQFPDLHSELNLSSLELGDSALYFCASSVIPPVTGPFGSGTRLTVV.

The V gene is TRBV30, the J gene TRBJ2-7; TRBD1 matches at 7 bases. This CDR3 region has 14 residues. The germline V gene encodes CDR1 GTSNPN and CDR2 SVGIG (reference sequence). V lost 8 bases to trimming and J lost 6 bases; unmatched junction nucleotides: 16. In DNA, the CDR3 is TGTGCCCGATCCGGACAGGCCTTGTTCAGCGAGCAGTACTTC. Translated: CARSGQALFSEQYF. Filled out from reference TRBV30 and TRBJ2-7, the complete variable domain reads SQTIHQWPATLVQPVGSPLSLECTVEGTSNPNLYWYRQAAGRGLQLLFYSVGIGQISSEVPQNLSASRPQDRQFILSSKKLLLSDSGFYLCARSGQALFSEQYFGPGTRLTVT.

Only a few counts were recorded for this clone. The chain uses TRBV19 and TRBJ2-7; no definite D call. The CDR3 has 13 amino acids. Germline V gene sequence: CDR1 LNHDA, CDR2 SQIVND (reference sequence). V dropped 7 bases and J dropped 5 bases, with 15 bases sitting between them. This CDR3 is CASKGGEKDEQYF. In DNA, the CDR3 is TGTGCCAGTAAGGGCGGTGAGAAGGACGAGCAGTACTTC.